This T cell receptor (beta chain) was obtained from a study of cytomegalovirus exposure and HLA in healthy donors. PCR used 60 Vbeta primers and 13 Jbeta primers. The table came from immunoSEQ multiplex PCR; TCRdb's copy has only in-frame clones and leaves some out. The data hold about 82,000 clones, with over 75% observed a single time. Germline CDR1 is LGHNA and CDR2 is YNFKEQ. The V end was cut by 4 bases, the J end by 7 bases, with 16 bases between. The length of the CDR3 is 15 residues. The source is a man aged 50-59 years in good health and CMV-seronegative. The rearrangement links TRBV4-2 to TRBJ2-2, with a weak D call TRBD2 (6 bases). The sample consisted of PBMCs. CDR3 nucleotide sequence: TGTGCCAGCAGCCGAGGTCACCAGGGAGGCGGGGAGCTGTTTTTT. Translating it yields CASSRGHQGGGELFF.